This TCR beta chain originates from a study of monozygotic twins with inflammatory bowel disease. TCRdb reworked the 5' RACE reads into one entry per CDR3 protein, no DNA. This repertoire includes 330,000 or so distinct CDR3 sequences. Germline CDR1 reads GTSNPN; CDR2 reads SVGIG (reference sequence). The CDR3 is 15 amino acids. Specimen: blood. This chain uses TRBV30 with TRBJ1-5. The TCR comes from a human donor with ulcerative colitis or Crohn's disease, or a healthy co-twin of an affected twin (not recorded which). This CDR3 is CAWSPSAIGNQPQHF.